This entry lists 8 T cell receptor beta chains sequenced from one sample in a study of T cell repertoires in ileal Crohn's disease. Some clones are missing from TCRdb's copy, which holds only in-frame ones; the method was immunoSEQ multiplex PCR. This table holds roughly 3,900 clones, around 83% found once. Sequenced sample: ileal tissue. The receptors stem from an adult with Crohn's disease.

The genes are TRBV4-1 and TRBJ2-6; possibly TRBD1 for D (6 bases). This CDR3 contains 14 residues. CDR1 MGHRA and CDR2 YSYEKL come from the germline V gene. V lost 4 bases and J lost 2, with 6 bases in between. CDR3 region: CASSPGAGANVLTF. In DNA form, the CDR3 reads TGCGCCAGCAGCCCAGGGGCTGGGGCCAACGTCCTGACTTTC.

The chain couples TRBV7-6 to TRBJ1-5; D call uncertain. Germline values: CDR1 SGHVS, CDR2 FNYEAQ. The V end was cut by 2 bases, the J end by 0 bases, with 8 bases between. The CDR3 is 15 amino acids. CDR3 residues: CASSLNRDSNQPQHF. The CDR3 nucleotides are TGTGCCAGCAGCTTAAATCGGGATAGCAATCAGCCCCAGCATTTT.

The rearrangement uses TRBV9 and TRBJ2-3, with 7 bases identical to TRBD2. CDR3 length: 13 residues. Germline V gene lookup returns CDR1 SGDLS and CDR2 YYNGEE. The J segment lost 6 bases and the V segment lost 4 bases, leaving 5 bases of the junction unmatched. In DNA, the CDR3 is TGTGCCAGCAGCCCGGGAGGTACGGATACGCAGTATTTT. Residues: CASSPGGTDTQYF. The full variable domain, completed using reference TRBV9 and TRBJ2-3, is DSGVTQTPKHLITATGQRVTLRCSPRSGDLSVYWYQQSLDQGLQFLIQYYNGEERAKGNILERFSAQQFPDLHSELNLSSLELGDSALYFCASSPGGTDTQYFGPGTRLTVL.

The gene calls are TRBV7-8 and TRBJ2-1; 10 nucleotides agree with TRBD1. This CDR3 has 15 amino acids. Germline CDR1 and CDR2: SGHVS and FQNEAQ. After removal of 5 bases from V and 2 bases from J, the junction contained 3 bases not matched to a gene. As DNA, the CDR3 is TGTGCCAGCAGCCCCGGGACAGGGGCCTACAATGAGCAGTTCTTC. The encoded protein is CASSPGTGAYNEQFF.

Sample share makes this clone large. The chain couples TRBV7-9 to TRBJ1-1; D not certain. The germline V gene has CDR1 SEHNR and CDR2 FQNEAQ (reference sequence). The length of the CDR3 is 15 residues. The germline V and J ends were trimmed by 1 base and 4 bases, with 13 bases remaining between them. The CDR3 DNA reads TGTGCCAGCAGCTTAGTAGTAGGCGCGGCCACTGAAGCTTTCTTT. Its protein is CASSLVVGAATEAFF.

The rearrangement links TRBV5-1 to TRBJ2-2; 7 bases are a match to TRBD1. This CDR3 is built from 14 residues. The germline V gene encodes CDR1 SGHRS and CDR2 YFSETQ. The trim removed 4 bases at V and 4 bases at J, leaving 4 bases unmatched. CDR3 DNA: TGCGCCAGCAGCAACCCAGGGGGCACCGGGGAGCTGTTTTTT. This codes for CASSNPGGTGELFF.

The chain employs TRBV4-2 and TRBJ2-1, with 7 bases matching TRBD2. This CDR3 spans 16 amino acids. The V gene's germline CDR1 is LGHNA and CDR2 YNFKEQ. With 1 base clipped from V and 0 bases from J, the junction kept 3 bases outside the gene matches. The CDR3 DNA follows: TGTGCCAGCAGCCAAGCAGCGGGAATCTCCTACAATGAGCAGTTCTTC. Protein: CASSQAAGISYNEQFF.

The chain combines TRBV19 with TRBJ2-1; a possible D gene is TRBD2 (6 bases). Trimming took 5 bases from V and 2 from J, leaving 16 bases between them. The CDR3 runs to 16 residues. Germline CDR1 is LNHDA and CDR2 is SQIVND (reference sequence). The CDR3 loop reads CASSVFGGAAYNEQFF. The CDR3 coding sequence is TGTGCCAGTAGTGTGTTCGGCGGGGCCGCCTACAATGAGCAGTTCTTC.